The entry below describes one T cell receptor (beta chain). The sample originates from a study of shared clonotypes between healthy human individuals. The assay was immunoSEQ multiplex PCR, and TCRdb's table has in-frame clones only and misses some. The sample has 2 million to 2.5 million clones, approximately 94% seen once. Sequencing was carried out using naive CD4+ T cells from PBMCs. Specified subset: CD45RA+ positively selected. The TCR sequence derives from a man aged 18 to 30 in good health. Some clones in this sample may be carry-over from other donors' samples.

The DNA of the CDR3 is TGTGCCAGCAGTTACCGCTCGGGTCTCGATGAGACCCAGTACTTC. As protein: CASSYRSGLDETQYF. The chain uses TRBV6-5 and TRBJ2-5, with D unresolved. The CDR3 runs 15 residues. The V and J ends lost 2 bases and 5 bases respectively, with 15 bases between them. Germline lookup yields CDR1 MNHEY and CDR2 SVGAGI.